Listed below are T cell receptor beta chains from one sample, sequenced in a study of cytomegalovirus exposure and HLA in healthy donors. Sequenced by immunoSEQ multiplex PCR; TCRdb stores in-frame clones only, minus some. The sample consists of some 80,000 clones, over 9% of them appearing once. Sequenced material: PBMCs. The receptor source for this set is a man between 60 and 70 years old in good health and CMV-seropositive. Both conserved end residues are part of each CDR3. Each record gives: V gene, CDR3 protein.

>TRBV5-1
CASSLGVVAGNNEQFF
>TRBV28
CASTPPRGHQHF
>TRBV6-1
CASSEYSLNTEAFF
>TRBV27
CASSSPDRRNTEAFF
>TRBV11-2
CASSWGDEKLFF
>TRBV2
CASSGSGPRTDTQYF
>TRBV5-3
CARSLGVTGELFF
>TRBV5-1
CASSPDSNQPQHF
>TRBV7-8
CASSPVRTGQSTGELFF
>TRBV6-5
CASSYSSGPSYEQYF
>TRBV5-4
CASSLANWTGDNQPQHF
>TRBV2
CATTGIGYGYTF
>TRBV11-2
CASSAGTVYGYTF
>TRBV4-2
CASSPGPLTGYSSYNEQFF
>TRBV4-2
CASSQQQGSTDTQYF
>TRBV5-5
CASTRLAGADTQYF
>TRBV5-6
CASSYYRGMGADTQYF
>TRBV20-1
CSVTTGYGYTF
>TRBV6-1
CASSNSLTLETQYF
>TRBV10-3
CAISEGRVGLFF
>TRBV5-1
CASSFAPDGEQETQYF
>TRBV4-1
CASSQGDRQFF
>TRBV13
CASSPRGGRGFEQFF
>TRBV6-5
CASSPSGQKETQYF
>TRBV28
CASSLGGSTEAFF
>TRBV5-5
CASSLLGGSNQPQHF
>TRBV5-6
CASSLGVPGAQHF
>TRBV19
CASTPGTGYIGELFF
>TRBV19
CASIHLGGVTEAFF
>TRBV6-1
CASSRETYEQYF
>TRBV19
CASRPGLMNTEAFF
>TRBV6-6
CASSSGWRNEQFF
>TRBV27
CASSPTIAARTGELFF
>TRBV21-1
CASSSTMKREGRVNEQFF